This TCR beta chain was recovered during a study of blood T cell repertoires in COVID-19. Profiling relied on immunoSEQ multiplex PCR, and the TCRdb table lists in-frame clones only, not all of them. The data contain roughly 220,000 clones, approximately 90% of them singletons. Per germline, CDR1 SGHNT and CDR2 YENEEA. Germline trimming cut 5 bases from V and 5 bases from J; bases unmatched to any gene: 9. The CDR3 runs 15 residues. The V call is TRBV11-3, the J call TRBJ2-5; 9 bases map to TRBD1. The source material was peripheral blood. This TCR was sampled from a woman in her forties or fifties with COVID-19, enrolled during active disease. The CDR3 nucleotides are TGTGCCAGCAGCGGGATAACAGGGGGCATTGAGACCCAGTACTTC. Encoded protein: CASSGITGGIETQYF. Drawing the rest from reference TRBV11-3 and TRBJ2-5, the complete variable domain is EAGVVQSPRYKIIEKKQPVAFWCNPISGHNTLYWYLQNLGQGPELLIRYENEEAVDDSQLPKDRFSAERLKGVDSTLKIQPAELGDSAVYLCASSGITGGIETQYFGPGTRLLVL.